Listed below are T cell receptor beta chains from one sample, sequenced in a study of T cell repertoires in cytomegalovirus infection. TCRdb ran MiXCR on the reads and lists one entry per CDR3 protein. The top ten hold around a sixth of the sample, which has just under 500,000 distinct CDR3 sequences, 30% to 40% seen once. These receptors have no identified antigens. This specimen was cultured PBMCs, taken from culture after CMV antigen stimulation. The receptor set was obtained from a human donor in good health (CMV status not recorded). Some clones in this sample may be carry-over from other donors' samples. Both conserved end residues are part of each CDR3. D genes are given only for firm matches.

TRBV6-4,-,15,CASSEGGAGTDTQYF
TRBV19,TRBD1,15,CASSAQGVLNQPQHF
TRBV7-2,TRBD2,18,CASSSPLGLAGGGETQYF
TRBV7-2,-,19,CASSLAQGWSSTGNNEQFF
TRBV12-5,-,15,CASGLAPGVRNEQFF
TRBV4-3,-,15,CASSQSLGFGEKLFF
TRBV7-6,-,16,CASSGIGGIRTDTQYF
TRBV19,-,13,CASGDRQNSPLHF
TRBV24-1,TRBD1,16,CATSDGDRGYYNEQFF
TRBV7-8,TRBD1,16,CASSHTGGPGTGELFF
TRBV7-7,-,15,CASSLGRRGADTQYF
TRBV19,-,19,CASSIDSGDVKYNTGELFF
TRBV19,-,16,CASSISFPRVYNEQFF
TRBV7-3,TRBD1,16,CASSPRTGKNTGELFF
TRBV4-1,-,15,CASSQDVLKNSPLHF
TRBV5-6,-,15,CASSLKRETQETQYF
TRBV7-9,TRBD1,15,CASSHPRTGPNEQYF
TRBV28,-,14,CASSAQTGTDTQYF
TRBV12-3/TRBV12-4,TRBD2,16,CASSHGLAGRADEQFF
TRBV11-1,TRBD2,16,CASSLRPSGRANEQFF
TRBV14,TRBD1,13,CASSRGDSSPLHF
TRBV13,TRBD1,17,CASSRQEITGVNTEAFF
TRBV10-3,-,14,CAISEPAGANVLTF
TRBV7-6,-,15,CASSRGTGEGYEQYF
TRBV4-1,TRBD2,14,CASSQVNGGWEQYF
TRBV10-2,TRBD1,16,CASSESRQGLYNEQFF
TRBV24-1,-,13,CATSDSGETEAFF
TRBV7-2,-,14,CASSPGQTQETQYF
TRBV6-2/TRBV6-3,TRBD1,15,CASSYSTGGHYEQYF
TRBV10-3,-,17,CAISGPGADQNYNEQFF
TRBV4-1,-,16,CASSQEGARDPDTQYF
TRBV6-5,TRBD2,15,CASSYAGGNYNEQFF
TRBV7-2,TRBD1,15,CASSPQTGATDTQYF
TRBV6-6,-,16,CASSYPRAGDDYEQYF
TRBV20-1,TRBD2,14,CSARSGGGVNEQFF
TRBV27,-,14,CASSNPGDVYEQFF
TRBV12-3/TRBV12-4,-,13,CASSFSPPDEQFF
TRBV12-3/TRBV12-4,-,11,CASRKFDEQFF
TRBV12-3/TRBV12-4,-,15,CASSFLVDGPYGYTF
TRBV7-9,-,11,CASRTEGEAFF
TRBV18,-,16,CASSTPGGQGPDTQYF
TRBV7-6,TRBD2,16,CASSSPPGLRTDTQYF
TRBV19,-,21,CASSMPPHKNRSGGPYNEQFF
TRBV6-2/TRBV6-3,-,15,CASSYGGSAYNEQFF
TRBV7-3,-,16,CASSYSGTQNAGELFF
TRBV7-2,TRBD2,14,CASSIRTSRNEQFF
TRBV19,-,14,CASSIVGRSRTQYF
TRBV27,-,17,CASSSVSARRFINEQFF
TRBV2,-,17,CASRPRSGGDSGNTIYF
TRBV6-6,-,14,CASKTDNSYNEQFF
TRBV6-2/TRBV6-3,-,14,CATGVVAGSNEQYF
TRBV4-1,-,15,CASSLGRSGSYEQYF
TRBV7-2,-,12,CASSLGATQEYF
TRBV7-9,-,13,CASTLGGKQGYTF
TRBV24-1,-,13,CASTGGSNTEAFF